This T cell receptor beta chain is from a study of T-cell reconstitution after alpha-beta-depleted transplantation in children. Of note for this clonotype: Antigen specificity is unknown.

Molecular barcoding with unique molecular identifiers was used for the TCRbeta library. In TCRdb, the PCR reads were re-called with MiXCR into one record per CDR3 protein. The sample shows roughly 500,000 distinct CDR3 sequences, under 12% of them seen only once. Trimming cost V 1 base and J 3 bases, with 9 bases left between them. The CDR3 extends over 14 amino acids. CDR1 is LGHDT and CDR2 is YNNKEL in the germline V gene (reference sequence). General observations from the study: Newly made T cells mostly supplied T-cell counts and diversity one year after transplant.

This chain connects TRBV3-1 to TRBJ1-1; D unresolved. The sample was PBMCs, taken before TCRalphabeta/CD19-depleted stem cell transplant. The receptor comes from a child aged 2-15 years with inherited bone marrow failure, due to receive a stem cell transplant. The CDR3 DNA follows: TGTGCCAGCAGCCAAGGGATTTTGCACACTGAAGCTTTCTTT. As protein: CASSQGILHTEAFF.